This T cell receptor beta chain was sequenced in a study of beta chain features in type 1 diabetes. Findings and limits, study-wide: People with Type 1 diabetes carried modestly yet significantly shorter TCRB CDR3s in all four CD4+ subsets.

The V end lost 1 base, the J end lost 4 bases, and 11 bases lay between the germline ends. From germline, CDR1 is SGHTA and CDR2 FQGNSA. The CDR3 has 14 amino acids. Every single donor gave one heparinised blood draw, and these averaged roughly 100 mL. Purities in excess of 95% were seen in all sorted populations. As for this clone: The antigen is unknown.

The study reverse transcribed the entire isolated RNA, so it sequenced expressed TCRB transcripts. The assay was immunoSEQ multiplex PCR, and TCRdb's table has in-frame clones only and misses some. The sample has around 40,000 clones; approximately 72% are singletons. The chain joins TRBV7-2 to TRBJ2-7; maybe TRBD1 (5 bases). The specimen was Tregs from blood. This clonotype was sampled from a woman younger than 35 with type 1 diabetes. The chain's CDR3 is CASSLGGARYEQYF. Here the CDR3 DNA reads TGTGCCAGCAGCTTAGGGGGCGCTAGGTACGAGCAGTACTTC.